This T cell receptor (beta chain) was identified in a study of T-cell memory formation after mild COVID-19. Study-wide results and limits: That cross-reactive memory joined was suggested by some responding clones appearing in pre-infection memory. CD8+ contracting clones occupied EMRA, while CD4+ ones occupied mainly CM and EM.

V shed 5 bases and J shed 4 bases, with 14 bases lying between them. CDR1 and CDR2 (germline): KGHSH, LQKENI. The CDR3 loop spans 14 amino acids. This clonotype has just a few counts. Its antigen is still unknown. TCRdb ran MiXCR on the 5' RACE reads and lists one entry per CDR3 protein. Of 100,000 to 150,000 distinct CDR3 sequences detected, about 6% appear once; the ten largest clones hold around 2%. The sequence was obtained from an adult woman who had mild COVID-19 (a few samples of this study predate the infection). Cell type and time point are not known. The chain has TRBV18 and TRBJ1-2; possibly TRBD1 for D (6 bases). The sequenced material came from PBMCs or a T cell subset sorted from them (not recorded which). CDR3 DNA sequence: TGTGCCAGCTCAGCGGAACAGGGTGGCTATGGCTACACCTTC. Translated: CASSAEQGGYGYTF.